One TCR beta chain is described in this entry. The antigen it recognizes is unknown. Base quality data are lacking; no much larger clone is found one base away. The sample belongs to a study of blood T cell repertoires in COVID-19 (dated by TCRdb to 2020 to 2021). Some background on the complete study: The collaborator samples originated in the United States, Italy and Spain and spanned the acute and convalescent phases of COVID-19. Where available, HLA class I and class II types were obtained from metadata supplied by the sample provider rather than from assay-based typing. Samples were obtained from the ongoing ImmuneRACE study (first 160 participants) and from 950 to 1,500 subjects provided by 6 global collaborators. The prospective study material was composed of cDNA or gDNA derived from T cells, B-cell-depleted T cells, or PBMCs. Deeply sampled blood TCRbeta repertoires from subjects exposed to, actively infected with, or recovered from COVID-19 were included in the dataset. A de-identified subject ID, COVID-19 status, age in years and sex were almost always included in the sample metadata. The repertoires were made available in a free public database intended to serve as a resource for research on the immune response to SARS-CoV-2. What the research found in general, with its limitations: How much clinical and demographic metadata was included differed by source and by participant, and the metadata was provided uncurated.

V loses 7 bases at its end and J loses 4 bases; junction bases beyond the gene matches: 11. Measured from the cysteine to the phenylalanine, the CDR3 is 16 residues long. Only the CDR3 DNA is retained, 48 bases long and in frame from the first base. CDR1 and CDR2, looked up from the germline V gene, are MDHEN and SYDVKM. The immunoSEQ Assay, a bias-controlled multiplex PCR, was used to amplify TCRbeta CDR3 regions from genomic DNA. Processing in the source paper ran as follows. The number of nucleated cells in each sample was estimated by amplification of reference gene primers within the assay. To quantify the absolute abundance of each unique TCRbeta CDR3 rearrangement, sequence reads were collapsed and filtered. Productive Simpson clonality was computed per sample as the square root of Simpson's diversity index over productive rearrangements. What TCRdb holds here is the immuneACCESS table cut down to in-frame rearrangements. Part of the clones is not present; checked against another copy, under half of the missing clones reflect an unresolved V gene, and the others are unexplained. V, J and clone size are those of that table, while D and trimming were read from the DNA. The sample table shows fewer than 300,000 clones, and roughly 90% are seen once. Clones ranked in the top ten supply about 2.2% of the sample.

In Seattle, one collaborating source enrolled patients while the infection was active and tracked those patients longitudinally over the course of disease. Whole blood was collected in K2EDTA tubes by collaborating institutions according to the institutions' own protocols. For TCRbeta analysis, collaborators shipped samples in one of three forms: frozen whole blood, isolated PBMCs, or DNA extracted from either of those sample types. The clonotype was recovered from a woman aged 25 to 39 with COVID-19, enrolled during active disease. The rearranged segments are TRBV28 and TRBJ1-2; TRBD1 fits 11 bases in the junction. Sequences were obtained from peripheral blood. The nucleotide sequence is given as TGTGCCAGCACTGATTTCGGACAGGGGGCTACCTATGGCTACACCTTC. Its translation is CASTDFGQGATYGYTF.